The entry below gives a single T cell receptor (beta chain) sequence along with its context. Its antigen is currently unknown. The CDR3 runs to 16 residues. Per germline, CDR1 LGHNA and CDR2 YSLEER. This sample was included in a study of CXCR3-negative and CXCR3-positive naive CD8 T cells. Study-wide points: Hydrophobicity of TRB CDR3s was greater in CXCR3-positive naive cells than in CXCR3-negative naive cells.

The libraries of TRB cDNA were constructed through 5' RACE using UMI labels. With the 5' RACE reads reprocessed, TCRdb shows one record per CDR3 protein and no DNA. The listing contains some 120,000 distinct CDR3 sequences. The source is a human donor in good health. Some clones in this sample may be carry-over from other donors' samples. V and J are TRBV4-3 and TRBJ2-1; the TCRdb call, TRBD1, lacks DNA for checking. The material sequenced was naive CXCR3+ CD8+ T cells from blood. The subset denotes: CD45RO-CCR7+CD27+CD95- naive CD8+ T cells expressing CXCR3 (TNR3+). Here the CDR3 reads CASSQDRQGNYNEQFF.